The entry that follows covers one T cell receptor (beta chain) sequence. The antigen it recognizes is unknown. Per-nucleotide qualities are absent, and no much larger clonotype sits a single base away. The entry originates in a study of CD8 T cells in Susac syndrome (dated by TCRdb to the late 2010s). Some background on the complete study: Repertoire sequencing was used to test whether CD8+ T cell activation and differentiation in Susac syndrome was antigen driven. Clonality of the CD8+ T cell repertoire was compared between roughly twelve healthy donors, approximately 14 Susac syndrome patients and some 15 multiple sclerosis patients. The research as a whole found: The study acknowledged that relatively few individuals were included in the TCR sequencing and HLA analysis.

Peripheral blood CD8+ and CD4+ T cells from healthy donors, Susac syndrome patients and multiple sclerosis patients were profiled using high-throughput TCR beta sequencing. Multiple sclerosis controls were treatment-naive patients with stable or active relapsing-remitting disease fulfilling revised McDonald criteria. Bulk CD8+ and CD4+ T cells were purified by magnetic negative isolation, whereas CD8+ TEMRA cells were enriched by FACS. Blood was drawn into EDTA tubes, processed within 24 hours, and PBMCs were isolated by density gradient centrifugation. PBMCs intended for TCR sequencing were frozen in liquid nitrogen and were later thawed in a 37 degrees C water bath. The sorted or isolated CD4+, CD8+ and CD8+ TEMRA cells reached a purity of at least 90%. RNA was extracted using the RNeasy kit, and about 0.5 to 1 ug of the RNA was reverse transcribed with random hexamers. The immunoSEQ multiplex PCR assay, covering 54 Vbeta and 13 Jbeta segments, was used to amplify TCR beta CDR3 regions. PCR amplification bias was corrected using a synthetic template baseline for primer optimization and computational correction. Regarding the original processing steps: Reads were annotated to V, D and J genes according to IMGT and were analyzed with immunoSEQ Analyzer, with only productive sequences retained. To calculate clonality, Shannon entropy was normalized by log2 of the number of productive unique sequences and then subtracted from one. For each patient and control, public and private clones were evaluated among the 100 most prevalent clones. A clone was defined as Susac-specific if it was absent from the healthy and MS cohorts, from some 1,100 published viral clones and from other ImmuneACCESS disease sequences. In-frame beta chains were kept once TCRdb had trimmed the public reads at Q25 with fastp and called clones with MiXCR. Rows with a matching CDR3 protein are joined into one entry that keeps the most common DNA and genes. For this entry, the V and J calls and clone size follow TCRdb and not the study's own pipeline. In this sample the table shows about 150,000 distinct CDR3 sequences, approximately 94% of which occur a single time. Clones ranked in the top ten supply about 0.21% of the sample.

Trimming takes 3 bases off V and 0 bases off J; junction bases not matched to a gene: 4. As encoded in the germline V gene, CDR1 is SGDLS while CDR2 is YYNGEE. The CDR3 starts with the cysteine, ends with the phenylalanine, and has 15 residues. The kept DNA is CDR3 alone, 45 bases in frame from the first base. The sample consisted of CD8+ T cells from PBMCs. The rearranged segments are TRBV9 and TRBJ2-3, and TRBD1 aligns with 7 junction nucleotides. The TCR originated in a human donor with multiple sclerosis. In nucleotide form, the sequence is TGTGCCAGCAGCGCCGGACAGGCGAGCACAGATACGCAGTATTTT. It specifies CASSAGQASTDTQYF.